The entry below describes one T cell receptor beta chain. Its antigen is unidentified. RNA transcripts provided the template for amplifying TCR beta CDR3 regions. The authors performed first-round RT-PCR with HTBI primers and then a second-round multiplex PCR. TCRdb recomputed calls from the multiplex PCR reads with MiXCR, one row per CDR3 protein. Of about 740,000 distinct CDR3 sequences listed, roughly 40% were seen once; the top ten hold 44%. This entry belongs to a study of Graves' ophthalmopathy and Graves' hyperthyroidism. Looking at the study overall: The authors collected peripheral blood at initial diagnosis, before any treatment. The study's findings and limits: The model reached 70.59% sensitivity and approximately 72% specificity for predicting ophthalmopathy progression. The authors also found most expanded thyroid clonotypes above 0.001 frequency in blood.

There are 14 residues in the CDR3. Germline V gene sequence: CDR1 SNHLY, CDR2 FYNNEI. Trimming took 5 bases from V and 5 from J, leaving 15 bases between them. Sequencing used peripheral blood. The chain has TRBV2 and TRBJ1-1; D is perhaps TRBD1 (6 bases). The source of this sequence is an adult man with Graves' ophthalmopathy. The CDR3 loop is CASSFGRGTTEAFF. For the CDR3, the DNA is TGTGCCAGCAGTTTCGGTAGGGGGACTACTGAAGCTTTCTTT.